Listed below are T cell receptor beta chains from one sample, sequenced in a study of siplizumab effects on memory and regulatory T cells. TCRdb's table, derived via immunoSEQ multiplex PCR, lists solely in-frame clones and lacks some. The sample contains tens of thousands of clones, around four fifths of which appear only once. The sequencing sample was made of memory CD4+ T cells sorted from blood. Receptors were obtained from a human donor in good health. CDR3s include the opening cysteine and the closing phenylalanine or tryptophan. The D gene is left open where the match is weak. Size values are once, few and many counts, or a class for expanded clones, and some rows have none.

>TRBV12-5|once|TRBJ2-1|TRBD2
CASGLGLAGGTYDEQFF
TGTGCTAGTGGTTTAGGGCTAGCGGGGGGGACCTACGATGAGCAGTTCTTC
>TRBV5-6|.|TRBJ1-2|.
CASSPPDSYGYTF
TGTGCCAGCAGCCCCCCGGACAGTTATGGCTACACCTTC
>TRBV18|once|TRBJ1-5|.
CASSPEIGVAGNQPQHF
TGTGCCAGCTCACCAGAGATAGGGGTGGCGGGCAATCAGCCCCAGCATTTT
>TRBV7-2|.|TRBJ2-4|.
CASSLGGSKNIQYF
TGTGCCAGCAGCTTAGGGGGGTCCAAAAACATTCAGTACTTC
>TRBV11-2|.|TRBJ2-3|TRBD1
CASSSGTGLTDTQYF
TGTGCCAGCAGCTCTGGGACAGGCCTAACAGATACGCAGTATTTT
>TRBV5-1|.|TRBJ2-7|TRBD1
CASAQGVNEQYF
TGCGCCAGCGCCCAGGGGGTCAACGAGCAGTACTTC
>TRBV6-6|few|TRBJ2-1|TRBD2
CASRLSASGRDEQFF
TGTGCCAGCAGACTCTCCGCTAGCGGGAGGGATGAGCAGTTCTTC
>TRBV28|.|TRBJ2-1|.
CASSLDPGAGSNEQFF
TGTGCCAGCAGTCTCGACCCGGGGGCCGGGTCCAATGAGCAGTTCTTC
>TRBV6-4|few|TRBJ1-2|TRBD1
CASSVGQGADGYTF
TGTGCCAGCAGTGTGGGACAGGGGGCCGATGGCTACACCTTC
>TRBV29-1|.|TRBJ2-5|TRBD2
CSVELGSGRETQYF
TGCAGCGTTGAACTGGGTAGCGGGAGGGAGACCCAGTACTTC
>TRBV5-6|.|TRBJ2-4|.
CASSSVSKNIQYF
TGTGCCAGCAGCTCCGTGTCCAAAAACATTCAGTACTTC
>TRBV30|.|TRBJ1-1|.
CAWSVGRENTEAFF
TGTGCCTGGAGTGTCGGCAGGGAGAACACTGAAGCTTTCTTT
>TRBV5-1|.|TRBJ2-4|.
CASSPVEGRRNIQYF
TGCGCCAGCAGCCCTGTTGAGGGGCGCCGGAACATTCAGTACTTC
>TRBV9|few|TRBJ2-2|.
CASSFDVGTHTGELFF
TGTGCCAGCAGCTTCGATGTGGGGACCCACACCGGGGAGCTGTTTTTT
>TRBV6-6|few|TRBJ1-2|.
CASSYSSGSDGYTF
TGTGCCAGCAGTTACTCTTCAGGGAGCGATGGCTACACCTTC
>TRBV5-1|few|TRBJ2-2|TRBD1
CASSFRQGRGTGELFF
TGCGCCAGCAGCTTCCGACAGGGACGGGGCACCGGGGAGCTGTTTTTT
>TRBV25-1|once|TRBJ1-6|TRBD1
CASQTGEWAPLHF
TGTGCCAGCCAGACAGGGGAGTGGGCACCCCTCCACTTT
>TRBV7-9|.|TRBJ1-1|.
CASSLREGKAFF
TGTGCCAGCAGCTTGAGGGAGGGAAAGGCTTTCTTT
>TRBV5-1|.|TRBJ2-5|.
CASSWDKRVGQETQYF
TGCGCCAGCAGCTGGGACAAGCGGGTTGGCCAAGAGACCCAGTACTTC
>TRBV9|.|TRBJ2-7|.
CASSPRGRGAYYEQYF
TGTGCCAGCAGCCCGAGAGGACGGGGAGCATATTACGAGCAGTACTTC
>TRBV7-2|.|TRBJ1-1|.
CASSQDRLNTEAFF
TGTGCCAGCAGCCAGGACAGACTGAACACTGAAGCTTTCTTT
>TRBV5-8|.|TRBJ1-5|.
CASSLEPGAKPQHF
TGTGCCAGCAGCTTGGAGCCCGGTGCGAAGCCCCAGCATTTT
>TRBV27|.|TRBJ2-3|TRBD2
CASSSVAGGPDTQYF
TGTGCCAGCAGTTCCGTGGCGGGGGGCCCAGATACGCAGTATTTT
>TRBV18|.|TRBJ1-1|TRBD1
CASSPGQGDSAFF
TGTGCCAGCTCCCCCGGACAGGGGGACTCGGCTTTCTTT
>TRBV7-9|once|TRBJ1-2|.
CASSARRDQNYGYTF
TGTGCCAGCAGCGCAAGACGGGACCAGAACTATGGCTACACCTTC
>TRBV9|.|TRBJ1-6|.
CASSVKASENSPLHF
TGTGCCAGCAGCGTAAAGGCGTCAGAGAATTCACCCCTCCACTTT
>TRBV4-1|.|TRBJ1-2|.
CASSQHTSPNYGYTF
TGCGCCAGCAGCCAACACACAAGCCCTAACTATGGCTACACCTTC
>TRBV4-2|.|TRBJ2-5|TRBD1
CASSQDRGTGDLQETQYF
TGTGCCAGCAGCCAAGATCGGGGGACAGGGGATTTACAAGAGACCCAGTACTTC
>TRBV2|.|TRBJ1-1|.
CASKPGDWNTEAFF
TGTGCCAGCAAGCCGGGGGATTGGAACACTGAAGCTTTCTTT
>TRBV6-5|few|TRBJ2-2|.
CASSTWVFTGELFF
TGTGCCAGCAGTACGTGGGTATTCACCGGGGAGCTGTTTTTT
>TRBV7-2|.|TRBJ2-7|TRBD1
CASSGDRAYEQYF
TGTGCCAGCAGCGGGGACAGGGCGTACGAGCAGTACTTC
>TRBV2|.|TRBJ2-4|.
CASSEQLHDKNIQYF
TGTGCCAGCAGTGAACAGCTTCATGACAAAAACATTCAGTACTTC
>TRBV9|.|TRBJ2-3|.
CASSVATTDTQYF
TGTGCCAGCAGCGTAGCTACCACAGATACGCAGTATTTT
>TRBV28|.|TRBJ2-5|.
CASSLMGIGQETQYF
TGTGCCAGCAGTTTAATGGGAATCGGCCAAGAGACCCAGTACTTC
>TRBV4-2|.|TRBJ1-1|TRBD1
CASSQRTGGEGMTEAFF
TGTGCCAGCAGCCAACGGACAGGGGGCGAAGGAATGACTGAAGCTTTCTTT
>TRBV5-4|.|TRBJ1-5|.
CASSLWAGAGNQPQHF
TGTGCCAGCAGCTTGTGGGCAGGGGCTGGGAATCAGCCCCAGCATTTT
>TRBV18|.|TRBJ2-3|TRBD2
CASSPSTSGSMSDTQYF
TGTGCCAGCTCACCAAGTACTAGCGGGAGTATGTCAGATACGCAGTATTTT
>TRBV27|.|TRBJ2-7|.
CASSPRAPGPLEQYF
TGTGCCAGCAGTCCCCGAGCCCCCGGCCCCCTCGAGCAGTACTTC
>TRBV27|.|TRBJ1-5|.
CASSRTDYSNQPQHF
TGTGCCAGCAGCAGGACAGATTATAGCAATCAGCCCCAGCATTTT